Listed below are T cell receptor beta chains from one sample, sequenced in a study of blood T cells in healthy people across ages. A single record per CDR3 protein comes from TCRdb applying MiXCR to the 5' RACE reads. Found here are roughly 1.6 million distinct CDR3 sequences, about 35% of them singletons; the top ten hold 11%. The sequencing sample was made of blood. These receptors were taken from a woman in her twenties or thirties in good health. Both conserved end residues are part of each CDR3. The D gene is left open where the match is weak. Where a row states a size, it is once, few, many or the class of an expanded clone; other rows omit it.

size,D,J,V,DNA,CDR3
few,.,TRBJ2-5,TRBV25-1,TGTGCCAGCAGTGAAAGGATTTCCACGAGCGAGACCCAGTACTTC,CASSERISTSETQYF
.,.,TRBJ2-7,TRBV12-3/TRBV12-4,TGTGCCAGCAGTTGGGCTAGCGCCTCCTACGAGCAGTACTTC,CASSWASASYEQYF
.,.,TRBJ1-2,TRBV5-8,TGTGCCAGCGGCTTGGATCCAGATTATGGCTACACCTTC,CASGLDPDYGYTF
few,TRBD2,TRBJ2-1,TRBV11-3,TGTGCCAGCAGCTTATCCCCTAGCGGGAGCAATGAGCAGTTCTTC,CASSLSPSGSNEQFF
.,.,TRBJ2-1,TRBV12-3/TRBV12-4,TGTGCCAGCAGTTTAGTACTAACGGGCGAGGGAGAGGGGTTCTTC,CASSLVLTGEGEGFF
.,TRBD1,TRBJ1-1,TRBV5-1,TGCGCCAGCGCTTCAGGGGGCGAGGGGACTGAAGCTTTCTTT,CASASGGEGTEAFF
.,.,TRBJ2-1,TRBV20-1,TGCAGTGCTAGAGATATGGCCCCCGAGCAGTTCTTC,CSARDMAPEQFF
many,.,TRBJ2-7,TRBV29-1,TGCAGCGTTGGGCGGTCCTACGAGCAGTACTTC,CSVGRSYEQYF
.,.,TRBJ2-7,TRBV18,TGTGCCAGCTCAGGGCAGGCGAACTCCTACGAGCAGTACTTC,CASSGQANSYEQYF
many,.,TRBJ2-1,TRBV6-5,TGTGCCAGCAGTTACTCGGCCAGCTCCTACAATGAGCAGTTCTTC,CASSYSASSYNEQFF
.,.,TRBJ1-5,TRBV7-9,TGTGCCCGCAGCTTACAATTAGGGGTTGGGAATCAGCCCCAGCATTTT,CARSLQLGVGNQPQHF
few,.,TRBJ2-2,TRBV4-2,TGTGCCAGCAGCCTAAGGGGAGGACCGAACACCGGGGAGCTGTTTTTT,CASSLRGGPNTGELFF
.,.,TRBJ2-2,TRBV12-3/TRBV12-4,TGTGCCAGCAGCCCCGGAGGGCACACCGGGGAGCTGTTTTTT,CASSPGGHTGELFF
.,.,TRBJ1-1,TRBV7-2,TGTGCCAGCAGCTTATTGGCACACTACACTGAAGCTTTCTTT,CASSLLAHYTEAFF
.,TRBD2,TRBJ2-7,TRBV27,TGTGCCAGCAGTTCCCTAGCGGGAGAATTCTCCTACGAGCAGTACTTC,CASSSLAGEFSYEQYF
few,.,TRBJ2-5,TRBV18,TGTGCCAGCTCACCTCCATTCGGACCGCCGGGAAAGACCCAGTACTTC,CASSPPFGPPGKTQYF
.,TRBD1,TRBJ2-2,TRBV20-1,TGCAGACAGGGGGCTGTCGGGGAGCTGTTTTTT,CRQGAVGELFF
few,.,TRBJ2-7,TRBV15,TGTGCCACCTCCTCTATATCGGTTTCCAACGAGCAGTACTTC,CATSSISVSNEQYF
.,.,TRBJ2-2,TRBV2,TGTGCCAGCAATCCTAAAAATTACGCGAACACCGGGGAGCTGTTTTTT,CASNPKNYANTGELFF
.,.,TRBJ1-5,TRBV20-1,TGCAGTGCCCAAGTTACGGGCCTCGGCCAGCCCCAGCATTTT,CSAQVTGLGQPQHF
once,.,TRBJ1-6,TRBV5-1,TGCGCCAGTACGGATTATAAAGGATCACCCCTCCACTTT,CASTDYKGSPLHF
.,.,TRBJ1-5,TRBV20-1,TGCAGTGCTAGAGAACGGTGGGCAGGCGTCCAGCCCCAGCATTTT,CSARERWAGVQPQHF
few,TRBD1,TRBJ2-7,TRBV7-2,TGTGCCAGCAGCCCAGGACAGGGAATCTATGTACCTAACTCCTACGAGCAGTACTTC,CASSPGQGIYVPNSYEQYF
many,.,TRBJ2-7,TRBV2,TGTGCCAGCAGTGAAGGGGGACGGAGTTACGAGCAGTACTTC,CASSEGGRSYEQYF
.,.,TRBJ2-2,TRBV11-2,TGTGCCAGCAGCTTAGGCAATGCGAACACCGGGGAGCTGTTTTTT,CASSLGNANTGELFF
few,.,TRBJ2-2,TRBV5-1,TGCGCCAGCAAAGAGACAGATTCGAACACCGGGGAGCTGTTTTTT,CASKETDSNTGELFF
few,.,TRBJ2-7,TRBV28,TGTGCCAGCACCCGTCGCGAGGCCCCGCAGTACTTC,CASTRREAPQYF
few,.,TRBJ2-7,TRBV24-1,TGTGCCACCAGTGATGGGGGTACCTACGAGCAGTACTTC,CATSDGGTYEQYF
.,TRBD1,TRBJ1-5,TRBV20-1,TGCAGTGGGGGCCAGGGGGGCAATCAGCCCCAGCATTTT,CSGGQGGNQPQHF
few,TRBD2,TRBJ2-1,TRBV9,TGTGCCAGCAGCGCGGCGAGACTAGCGGGGGGACCCAACAATGAGCAGTTCTTC,CASSAARLAGGPNNEQFF
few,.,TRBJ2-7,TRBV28,TGTGCCAGCCGCCGGGGTGGGGTCGACGAGCAGTACTTC,CASRRGGVDEQYF
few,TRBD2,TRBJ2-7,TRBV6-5,TGTGCCAGCAGTTCGTCCCTAGCGGGGGGTTACGAGCAGTACTTC,CASSSSLAGGYEQYF
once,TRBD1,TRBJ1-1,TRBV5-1,TGCGCCAGCAGCTCCCGGACAGGGGGGGCTACTGAAGCTTTCTTT,CASSSRTGGATEAFF
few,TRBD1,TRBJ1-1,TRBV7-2,TGTGCCAGCAGCCCTAGACAGGGGACAAGCACTGAAGCTTTCTTT,CASSPRQGTSTEAFF
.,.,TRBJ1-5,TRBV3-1,TGTGCCAGCAGCCAACATCCCCTACCCAATCAGCCCCAGCATTTT,CASSQHPLPNQPQHF
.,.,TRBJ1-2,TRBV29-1,TGCAGCGCAAAGGTGTCAGGGACGGGCTATGGCTACACCTTC,CSAKVSGTGYGYTF
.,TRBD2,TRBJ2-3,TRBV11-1,TGTGCCAGCAGCCCAAGGACTAGCGGGGGCGCTAGCACAGATACGCAGTATTTT,CASSPRTSGGASTDTQYF
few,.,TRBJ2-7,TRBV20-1,TGCAGTGCCAGGTCCCGGGACGGTTCCTACGAGCAGTACTTC,CSARSRDGSYEQYF
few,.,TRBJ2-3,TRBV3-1,TGTGCCAGCAGCCCGGGCACTCGGGCAGATACGCAGTATTTT,CASSPGTRADTQYF
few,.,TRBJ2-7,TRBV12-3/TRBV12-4,TGTGCCAGCAGTCCCTTCGGGGGAGGTGAGCAGTACTTC,CASSPFGGGEQYF
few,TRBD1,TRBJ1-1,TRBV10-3,TGTGCCATCACTGGACAGGGAGGGAATGAAGCTTTCTTT,CAITGQGGNEAFF
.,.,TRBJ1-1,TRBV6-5,TGTGCCAGCAGCAGACTGGGGGCAGACACTGAAGCTTTCTTT,CASSRLGADTEAFF
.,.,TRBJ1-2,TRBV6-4,TGTGCCAGGATAAAGGCTCGGGGGTTCAACTATGGCTACACCTTC,CARIKARGFNYGYTF
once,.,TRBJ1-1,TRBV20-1,TGCAGTGCTAGATACCTCGGGCCCCGACCCGGTAGACCTGAAGCTTTCTTT,CSARYLGPRPGRPEAFF
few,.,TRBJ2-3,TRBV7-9,TGTGCCAGCAGCTTAGCGATTAGCGGCACAGATACGCAGTATTTT,CASSLAISGTDTQYF
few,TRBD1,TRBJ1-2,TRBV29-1,TGCAGCGTTGAAGATCGGGTGACAGGGGCTGGCTACACCTTC,CSVEDRVTGAGYTF
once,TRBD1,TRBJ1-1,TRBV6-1,TGTGCCGGCAGTGACTATTTACAGGGGGCGAACACTGAAGCTTTCTTT,CAGSDYLQGANTEAFF
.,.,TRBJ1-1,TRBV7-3,TGTGCCAGCAGCTTAACGTCCGGGAACACTGAAGCTTTCTTT,CASSLTSGNTEAFF
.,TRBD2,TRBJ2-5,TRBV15,TGTGCCACCAGCAGAGAGATCCTCCGACTAGCGGGATGGGAGACCCAGTACTTC,CATSREILRLAGWETQYF
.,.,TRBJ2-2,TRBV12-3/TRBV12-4,TGTGCCAGCAGGCCACAGATCACCGGGGAGCTGTTTTTT,CASRPQITGELFF
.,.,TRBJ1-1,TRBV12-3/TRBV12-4,TGTGCCAGCAGTTTATTAGTTCCGAACACTGAAGCTTTCTTT,CASSLLVPNTEAFF
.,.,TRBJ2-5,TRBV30,TGTGCCTGGAATCAAGGGGCGGGTGAGACCCAGTACTTC,CAWNQGAGETQYF
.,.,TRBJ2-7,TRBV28,TGTGCCAGCAGTTTAATACGCGGGAACCACGAGCAGTACTTC,CASSLIRGNHEQYF
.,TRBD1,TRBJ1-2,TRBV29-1,TGCAGCGCATGGGAGGGGGCGGTTGGCTACACCTTC,CSAWEGAVGYTF
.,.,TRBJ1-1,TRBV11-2,TGTGCCGGCAGCTTAGGGGCAGCGAACACTGAAGCTTTCTTT,CAGSLGAANTEAFF
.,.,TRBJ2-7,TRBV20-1,TGCAGTGCCCATTTCTACGAGCAGTACTTC,CSAHFYEQYF
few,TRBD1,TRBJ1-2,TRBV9,TGTGCCAGCAGCGCAGGACAGGGGAGGGTGGCTCATGGCTACACCTTC,CASSAGQGRVAHGYTF
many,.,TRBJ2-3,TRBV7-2,TGTGCCAGCAGCTTATTGGGCCCCCGAGATACGCAGTATTTT,CASSLLGPRDTQYF